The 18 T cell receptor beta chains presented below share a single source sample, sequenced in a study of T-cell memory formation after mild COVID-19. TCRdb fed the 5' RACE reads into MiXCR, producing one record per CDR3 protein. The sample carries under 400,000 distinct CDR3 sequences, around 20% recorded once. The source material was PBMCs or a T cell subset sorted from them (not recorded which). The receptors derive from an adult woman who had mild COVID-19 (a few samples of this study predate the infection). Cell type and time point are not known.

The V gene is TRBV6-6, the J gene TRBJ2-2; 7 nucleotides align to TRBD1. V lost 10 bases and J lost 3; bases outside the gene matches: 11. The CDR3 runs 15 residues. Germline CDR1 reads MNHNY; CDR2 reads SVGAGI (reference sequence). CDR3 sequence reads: CAIQPRTGDTGELFF. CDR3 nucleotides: TGTGCCATCCAACCCCGGACAGGAGACACCGGGGAGCTGTTTTTT.

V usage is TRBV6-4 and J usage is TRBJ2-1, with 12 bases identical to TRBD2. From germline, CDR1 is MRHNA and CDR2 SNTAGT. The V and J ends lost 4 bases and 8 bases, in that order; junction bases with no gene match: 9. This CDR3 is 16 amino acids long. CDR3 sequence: CASSALAGGHSDEQFF. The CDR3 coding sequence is TGTGCCAGCAGTGCCCTAGCGGGGGGGCACTCGGATGAGCAGTTCTTC.

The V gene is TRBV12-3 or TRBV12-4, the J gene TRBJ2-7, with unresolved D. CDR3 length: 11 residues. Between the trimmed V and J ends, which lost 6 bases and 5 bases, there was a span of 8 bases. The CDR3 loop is CASSTGNEQYF. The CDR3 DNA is TGTGCCAGCAGCACTGGGAACGAGCAGTACTTC.

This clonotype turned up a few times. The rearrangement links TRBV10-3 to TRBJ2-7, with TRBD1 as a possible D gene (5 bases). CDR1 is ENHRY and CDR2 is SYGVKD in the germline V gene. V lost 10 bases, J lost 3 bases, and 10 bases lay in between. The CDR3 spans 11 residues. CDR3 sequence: CATQGDYEQYF. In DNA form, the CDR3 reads TGTGCCACCCAGGGTGACTACGAGCAGTACTTC.

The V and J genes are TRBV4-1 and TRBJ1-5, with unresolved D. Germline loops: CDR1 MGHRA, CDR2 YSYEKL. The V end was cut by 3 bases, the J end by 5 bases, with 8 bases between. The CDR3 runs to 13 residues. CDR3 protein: CASSQLTDQPQHF. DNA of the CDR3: TGCGCCAGCAGCCAGCTCACCGATCAGCCCCAGCATTTT.

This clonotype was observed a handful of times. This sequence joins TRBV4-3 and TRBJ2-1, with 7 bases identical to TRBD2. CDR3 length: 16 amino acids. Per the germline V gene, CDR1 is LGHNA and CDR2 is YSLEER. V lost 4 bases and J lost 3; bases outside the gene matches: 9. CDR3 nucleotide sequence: TGCGCCAGCAGCCGGAGACTAGCAGATGACTACAATGAGCAGTTCTTC. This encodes CASSRRLADDYNEQFF.

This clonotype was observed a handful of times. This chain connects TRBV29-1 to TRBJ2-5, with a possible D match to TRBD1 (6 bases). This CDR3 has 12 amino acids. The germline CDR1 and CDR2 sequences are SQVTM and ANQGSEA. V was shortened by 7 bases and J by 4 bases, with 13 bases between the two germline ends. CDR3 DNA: TGCAGCGCCCCGGGACAACGAGAGACCCAGTACTTC. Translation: CSAPGQRETQYF.

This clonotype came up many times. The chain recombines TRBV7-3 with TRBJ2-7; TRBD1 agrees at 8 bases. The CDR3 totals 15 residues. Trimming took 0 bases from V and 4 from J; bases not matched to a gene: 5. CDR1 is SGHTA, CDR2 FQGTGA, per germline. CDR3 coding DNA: TGTGCCAGCAGCTTAACCGGGACAGGTTTATACGAGCAGTACTTC. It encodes CASSLTGTGLYEQYF. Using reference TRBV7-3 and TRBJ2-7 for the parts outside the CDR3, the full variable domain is GAGVSQTPSNKVTEKGKYVELRCDPISGHTALYWYRQSLGQGPEFLIYFQGTGAADDSGLPNDRFFAVRPEGSVSTLKIQRTERGDSAVYLCASSLTGTGLYEQYFGPGTRLTVT.

CDR3 region: CSANQDRLSFTDTQYF. DNA for the CDR3: TGCAGTGCGAACCAGGACAGGCTATCATTCACAGATACGCAGTATTTT. The V and J genes are TRBV20-1 and TRBJ2-3; 7 bases agree with TRBD1. J was trimmed by 2 bases and V by 6 bases; bases with no gene match: 14. Germline V lookup: CDR1 DFQATT, CDR2 SNEGSKA (reference sequence). The CDR3 consists of 16 residues.

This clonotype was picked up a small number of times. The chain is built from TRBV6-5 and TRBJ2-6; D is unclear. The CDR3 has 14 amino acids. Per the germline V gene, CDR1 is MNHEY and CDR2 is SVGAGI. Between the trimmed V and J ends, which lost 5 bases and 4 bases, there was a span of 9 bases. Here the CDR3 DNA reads TGTGCCAGCAGTAAACACCGAGGGGCCAACGTCCTGACTTTC. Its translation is CASSKHRGANVLTF.

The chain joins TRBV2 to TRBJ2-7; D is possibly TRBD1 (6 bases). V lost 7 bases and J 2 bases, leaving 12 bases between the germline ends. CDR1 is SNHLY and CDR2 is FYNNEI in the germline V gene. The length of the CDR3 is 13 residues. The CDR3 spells CASTGQGPYEQYF. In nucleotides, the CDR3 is TGTGCCAGCACCGGTCAGGGGCCCTACGAGCAGTACTTC.

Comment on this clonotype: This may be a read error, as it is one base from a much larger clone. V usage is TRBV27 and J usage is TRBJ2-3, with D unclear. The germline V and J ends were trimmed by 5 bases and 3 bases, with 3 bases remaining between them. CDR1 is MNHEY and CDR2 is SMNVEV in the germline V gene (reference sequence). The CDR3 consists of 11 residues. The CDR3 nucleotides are TGTGCCAGCAGTGATACAGATACGCAGTATTTT. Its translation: CASSDTDTQYF.

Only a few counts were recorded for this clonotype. CDR3 amino acids: CSARGSNGYTF. The DNA for the CDR3 is TGCAGTGCTAGAGGGTCTAATGGCTACACCTTC. The chain couples TRBV20-1 to TRBJ1-2; D remains ambiguous. Trimming removed 1 base at V and 6 bases at J, with 6 bases between. This CDR3 spans 11 amino acids. The germline V gene encodes CDR1 DFQATT and CDR2 SNEGSKA (reference sequence).

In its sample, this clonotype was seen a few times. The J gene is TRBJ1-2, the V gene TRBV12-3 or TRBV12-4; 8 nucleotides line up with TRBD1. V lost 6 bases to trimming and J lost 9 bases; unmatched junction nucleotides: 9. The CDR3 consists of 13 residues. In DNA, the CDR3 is TGTGCCAGCAGCCCGACCGGACAGGGTCGCTACACCTTC. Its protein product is CASSPTGQGRYTF.

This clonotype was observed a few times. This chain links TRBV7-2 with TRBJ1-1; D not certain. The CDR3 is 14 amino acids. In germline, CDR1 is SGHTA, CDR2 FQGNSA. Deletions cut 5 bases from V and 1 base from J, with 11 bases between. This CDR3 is CASSLRWQNTEAFF. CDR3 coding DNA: TGTGCCAGCAGCCTTCGATGGCAGAACACTGAAGCTTTCTTT.

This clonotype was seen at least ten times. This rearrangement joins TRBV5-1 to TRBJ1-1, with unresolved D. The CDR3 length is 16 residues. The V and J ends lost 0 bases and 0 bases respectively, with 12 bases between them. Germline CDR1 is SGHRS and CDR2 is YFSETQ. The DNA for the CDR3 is TGCGCCAGCAGCTTGGAGCCACCTAACATGAACACTGAAGCTTTCTTT. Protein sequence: CASSLEPPNMNTEAFF. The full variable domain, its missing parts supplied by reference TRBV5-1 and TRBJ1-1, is KAGVTQTPRYLIKTRGQQVTLSCSPISGHRSVSWYQQTPGQGLQFLFEYFSETQRNKGNFPGRFSGRQFSNSRSEMNVSTLELGDSALYLCASSLEPPNMNTEAFFGQGTRLTVV.

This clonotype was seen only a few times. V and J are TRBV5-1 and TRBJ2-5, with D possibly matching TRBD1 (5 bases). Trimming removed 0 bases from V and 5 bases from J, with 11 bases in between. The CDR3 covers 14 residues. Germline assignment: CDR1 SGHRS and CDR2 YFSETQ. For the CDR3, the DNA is TGCGCCAGCAGCTTGGTTGGACAATTTGAGACCCAGTACTTC. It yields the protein CASSLVGQFETQYF. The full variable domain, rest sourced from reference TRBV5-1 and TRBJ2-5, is KAGVTQTPRYLIKTRGQQVTLSCSPISGHRSVSWYQQTPGQGLQFLFEYFSETQRNKGNFPGRFSGRQFSNSRSEMNVSTLELGDSALYLCASSLVGQFETQYFGPGTRLLVL.

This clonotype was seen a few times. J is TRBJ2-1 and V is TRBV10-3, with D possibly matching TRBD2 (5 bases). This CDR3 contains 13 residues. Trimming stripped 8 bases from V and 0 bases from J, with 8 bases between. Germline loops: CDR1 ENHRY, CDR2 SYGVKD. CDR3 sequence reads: CAILAPSYNEQFF. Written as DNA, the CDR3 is TGTGCCATCTTAGCGCCCTCCTACAATGAGCAGTTCTTC.